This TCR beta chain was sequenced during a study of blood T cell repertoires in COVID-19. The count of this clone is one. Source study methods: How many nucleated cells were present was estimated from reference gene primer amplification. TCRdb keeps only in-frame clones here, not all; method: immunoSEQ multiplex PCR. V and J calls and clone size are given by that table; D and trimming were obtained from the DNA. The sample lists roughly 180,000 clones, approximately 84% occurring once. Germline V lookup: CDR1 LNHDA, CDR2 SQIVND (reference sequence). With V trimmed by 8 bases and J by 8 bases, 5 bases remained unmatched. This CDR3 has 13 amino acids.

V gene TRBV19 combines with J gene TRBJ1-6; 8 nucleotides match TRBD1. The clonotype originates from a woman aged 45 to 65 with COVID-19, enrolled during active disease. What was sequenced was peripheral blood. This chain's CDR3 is CASQDRDDSPLHF. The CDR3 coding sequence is TGTGCCAGTCAGGACAGGGACGATTCACCCCTCCACTTT.